This passage covers 14 T cell receptor beta chains from one sample sequenced in a study of beta chain features in type 1 diabetes. Since all of the isolated RNA was reverse transcribed, expressed TCRB transcripts were what got sequenced. Assay: immunoSEQ multiplex PCR; the TCRdb copy retains only in-frame clones and omits some. The table lists under 95,000 clones, roughly a third of them singletons. The sequencing input was stem cell memory CD4+ T cells from blood. All receptors derive from a woman between 18 and 29 years old in good health.

This chain joins TRBV18 and TRBJ2-5; D possibly corresponds to TRBD2 (6 bases). CDR1 and CDR2 (germline): KGHSH, LQKENI. This CDR3 has 14 residues. The germline V and J ends were trimmed by 3 bases and 5 bases, with 13 bases remaining between them. The CDR3 nucleotides are TGTGCCAGCTCACCGCGGGGCGCTGAGGAGACCCAGTACTTC. It encodes CASSPRGAEETQYF.

This clone has only a few counts. The V and J genes are TRBV2 and TRBJ2-1, with D perhaps TRBD1 (6 bases). V lost 7 bases, J lost 4 bases, and 11 bases lay in between. Per the germline V gene, CDR1 is SNHLY and CDR2 is FYNNEI. The CDR3 runs to 13 residues. The chain's CDR3 is CASKDSGYNEQFF. The CDR3 DNA sequence: TGTGCCAGCAAGGACAGCGGATACAATGAGCAGTTCTTC.

The genes are TRBV9 and TRBJ2-2; D is uncertain. This CDR3 has 15 residues. The V end was cut by 0 bases, the J end by 5 bases, with 11 bases between. Looked up from germline, CDR1 is SGDLS and CDR2 is YYNGEE. The CDR3 DNA reads as TGTGCCAGCAGCGTAGACTACTACACAACCGGGGAGCTGTTTTTT. This gives the protein CASSVDYYTTGELFF.

The chain's CDR3 is CASSPRQGAKNIQYF. The CDR3, as DNA: TGTGCCAGCAGCCCAAGACAGGGGGCCAAAAACATTCAGTACTTC. The rearrangement uses TRBV11-2 and TRBJ2-4; 8 positions match TRBD1. CDR1 and CDR2 (germline): SGHAT, FQNNGV. V trimming: 5 bases; J trimming: 1 base; junction bases outside the gene matches: 4. The CDR3 extends over 15 amino acids.

The chain employs TRBV6-6 and TRBJ2-7; TRBD1 agrees at 8 bases. CDR1 and CDR2 (germline): MNHNY, SVGAGI (reference sequence). Trimming cost V 6 bases and J 1 base; bases outside gene matches: 5. The CDR3 spans 14 residues. CDR3 protein: CASSGTGSSYEQYF. The CDR3 nucleotides are TGTGCCAGCAGCGGGACAGGCTCTTCCTACGAGCAGTACTTC.

The chain uses TRBV18 and TRBJ2-6, with D unresolved. The CDR3 has 15 residues. V lost 2 bases, J lost 0 bases, and 5 bases lay in between. Germline CDR1 is KGHSH and CDR2 is LQKENI. The CDR3 reads CASSPVSSGANVLTF. The CDR3 DNA sequence: TGTGCCAGCTCACCAGTCAGCTCTGGGGCCAACGTCCTGACTTTC.

The chain links TRBV1 to TRBJ1-5. TRBV1 is termed a pseudogene. This CDR3 has 14 amino acids. CDR3 in amino acids: CTSSQGGSNQPQHF. As DNA, the CDR3 is TGCACCAGCAGCCAGGGGGGTAGCAATCAGCCCCAGCATTTT.

This sequence joins TRBV2 and TRBJ2-5; D possibly corresponds to TRBD1 (6 bases). This CDR3 region has 11 residues. The V gene lost 4 bases and the J gene lost 11 bases, with 11 bases spanning the gap. CDR1 SNHLY and CDR2 FYNNEI come from the germline V gene. CDR3 protein: CASSVRQEQYF. CDR3 DNA: TGTGCCAGCAGTGTACGACAGGAGCAGTACTTC.

This chain uses TRBV6-1 with TRBJ2-7, with TRBD2 matching over 11 bases. Germline V CDR1 and CDR2: MNHNS, SASEGT. CDR3 length equals 13 residues. With 3 bases clipped from V and 8 bases from J, the junction kept 3 bases outside the gene matches. This CDR3 reads CASSDPSGRKQYF. CDR3 coding DNA: TGTGCCAGCAGTGATCCTAGCGGGAGGAAGCAGTACTTC.

The V gene is TRBV7-3, the J gene TRBJ2-6, with D tentatively TRBD2 (6 bases). V lost 3 bases and J 0 bases, leaving 9 bases between the germline ends. This CDR3 region has 16 residues. Germline CDR1 is SGHTA and CDR2 is FQGTGA. The chain's CDR3 is CASSFHGGSGANVLTF. The CDR3 DNA reads TGTGCCAGCAGCTTCCACGGGGGCTCTGGGGCCAACGTCCTGACTTTC.

This rearrangement joins TRBV4-3 to TRBJ1-2; no reliable D call. CDR3 length: 16 residues. The germline V and J ends were trimmed by 3 bases and 2 bases, with 16 bases remaining between them. The germline V gene has CDR1 LGHNA and CDR2 YSLEER. Written as DNA, the CDR3 is TGCGCCAGCAGCCACTTCACGCGGGAGCCGAACTATGGCTACACCTTC. This gives the protein CASSHFTREPNYGYTF.

This clone was counted many times. The chain recombines TRBV18 with TRBJ2-5, with D possibly matching TRBD1 (5 bases). The ends were cut back, 3 bases at V and 2 bases at J, with 7 bases in the middle. Germline CDR1 KGHSH, CDR2 LQKENI. The CDR3 is 13 amino acids. This CDR3 reads CASSPTEQETQYF. DNA for the CDR3: TGTGCCAGCTCACCGACAGAGCAAGAGACCCAGTACTTC. The full variable domain, with the rest looked up from reference TRBV18 and TRBJ2-5, is NAGVMQNPRHLVRRRGQEARLRCSPMKGHSHVYWYRQLPEEGLKFMVYLQKENIIDESGMPKERFSAEFPKEGPSILRIQQVVRGDSAAYFCASSPTEQETQYFGPGTRLLVL.

This clone appeared a few times. This chain links TRBV4-3 with TRBJ1-1; D gene ambiguous. The CDR3 length is 14 residues. Germline V gene lookup returns CDR1 LGHNA and CDR2 YSLEER. Trimming took 0 bases from V and 2 from J, leaving 7 bases between them. Here the CDR3 reads CASSQDWPNTEAFF. In DNA, the CDR3 is TGCGCCAGCAGCCAAGACTGGCCTAACACTGAAGCTTTCTTT.

This clone was seen more than once but under ten times. The chain recombines TRBV7-2 with TRBJ2-3, with TRBD2 matching over 8 bases. CDR1 and CDR2 from the germline V gene are SGHTA and FQGNSA. The CDR3 runs to 16 residues. V lost 5 bases and J lost 0; bases outside the gene matches: 7. In DNA form, the CDR3 reads TGTGCCAGCAGCCCGTTAGCGGGATTCAGCACAGATACGCAGTATTTT. Translating it yields CASSPLAGFSTDTQYF.